The 8 T cell receptor beta chains reported below all come from one sample, sequenced in a study of beta chain features in type 1 diabetes. Every bit of the isolated RNA underwent reverse transcription, so sequencing read expressed TCRB transcripts. Here immunoSEQ multiplex PCR was the method, and the copy in TCRdb shows in-frame clones only, minus some. The sample shows 810,000 or so clones, roughly a sixth of them seen only once. Specimen: naive CD4+ T cells from blood. The receptor set was obtained from a woman aged 18-29 years in good health.

About this clone itself: At one end the junction does not follow the germline gene, possibly because of a read error. This rearrangement joins TRBV5-1 to TRBJ2-3; TRBD2 aligns across 8 bases. CDR1 and CDR2 from the germline V gene are SGHRS and YFSETQ. The CDR3 has 12 amino acids. For the CDR3, the DNA is TGCGCCAGCAGCTTGAATAGCGGGGAAAAAGTTTTT. This codes for CASSLNSGEKVF.

A remark on this clone: Other DNA sequences of this sample code for an identical CDR3. The rearrangement uses TRBV7-9 and TRBJ2-2; 7 nucleotides agree with TRBD1. The CDR3 loop spans 14 amino acids. J was trimmed by 3 bases and V by 5 bases; bases with no gene match: 3. Germline CDR1 reads SEHNR; CDR2 reads FQNEAQ (reference sequence). CDR3 bases: TGTGCCAGCAGCCCCGACAGGGACACCGGGGAGCTGTTTTTT. Its protein product is CASSPDRDTGELFF.

The gene calls are TRBV16 and TRBJ2-7, with no clear D. The germline V gene encodes CDR1 KGHSY and CDR2 FQNENV. The V end lost 3 bases, the J end lost 6 bases, and 9 bases lay between the germline ends. The CDR3 runs to 12 residues. CDR3 in DNA: TGTGCCAGCAGCCAGACGTCCATCGAGCAGTACTTC. Encoded protein: CASSQTSIEQYF.

The chain combines TRBV7-9 with TRBJ2-3; D possibly corresponds to TRBD1 (6 bases). Deletions cut 4 bases from V and 0 bases from J, with 11 bases between. Germline assignment: CDR1 SEHNR and CDR2 FQNEAQ (reference sequence). The CDR3 totals 15 residues. CDR3 nucleotides: TGTGCCAGCAGCTCGCTACAGGGAAGCACAGATACGCAGTATTTT. It translates to CASSSLQGSTDTQYF.

This clone was found a few times. Within the sample, other DNA sequences also encode this same CDR3. The V and J genes are TRBV18 and TRBJ2-7; D is undetermined. V was clipped by 3 bases and J by 2 bases, with 5 bases between them. Germline assignment: CDR1 KGHSH and CDR2 LQKENI. CDR3 length equals 12 residues. This chain's CDR3 is CASSPGTYEQYF. CDR3 coding DNA: TGTGCCAGCTCACCCGGAACCTACGAGCAGTACTTC.

This clone was recorded a few times. This chain joins TRBV9 and TRBJ2-1, with 10 bases identical to TRBD1. The CDR3 loop spans 14 amino acids. Germline V gene data show CDR1 as SGDLS and CDR2 as YYNGEE. The J segment lost 8 bases and the V segment lost 3 bases, leaving 5 bases of the junction unmatched. CDR3 protein: CASSGTGGFDEQFF. In nucleotides, the CDR3 is TGTGCCAGCAGCGGGACAGGGGGTTTCGATGAGCAGTTCTTC.

The rearrangement uses TRBV7-6 and TRBJ2-5, with D uncertain. Trimming removed 5 bases at V and 1 base at J, with 8 bases between. The CDR3 consists of 13 residues. CDR1 and CDR2 (germline): SGHVS, FNYEAQ. CDR3 bases: TGTGCCAGCAGCCGTGGGTCCCAAGAGACCCAGTACTTC. Its translation is CASSRGSQETQYF.

The chain recombines TRBV18 with TRBJ2-2; 8 positions agree with TRBD2. The CDR3 is 16 amino acids. Germline-derived CDR1 and CDR2 are KGHSH and LQKENI. Germline trimming cut 0 bases from V and 6 bases from J; bases unmatched to any gene: 6. The chain's CDR3 is CASSPPSSGGAGELFF. CDR3 in DNA: TGTGCCAGCTCACCACCGTCAAGCGGGGGAGCCGGGGAGCTGTTTTTT. Together with reference TRBV18 and TRBJ2-2, the CDR3 gives the full variable domain: NAGVMQNPRHLVRRRGQEARLRCSPMKGHSHVYWYRQLPEEGLKFMVYLQKENIIDESGMPKERFSAEFPKEGPSILRIQQVVRGDSAAYFCASSPPSSGGAGELFFGEGSRLTVL.